The 14 T cell receptor beta chains given below trace back to one sample, sequenced in a study of beta chain features in type 1 diabetes. Reverse transcribing all isolated RNA meant expressed TCRB transcripts were sequenced. Assay: immunoSEQ multiplex PCR; the TCRdb copy retains only in-frame clones and omits some. The data hold 250,000 to 350,000 clones, with approximately 14% observed a single time. Sequences were obtained from central memory CD4+ T cells from blood. The source is a man aged 25 to 40 in good health.

The gene calls are TRBV7-2 and TRBJ2-7; D possibly matches TRBD1 or TRBD2 (7 bases each). Germline CDR1 is SGHTA and CDR2 is FQGNSA. This CDR3 is 14 amino acids long. V shed 1 base and J shed 5 bases, with 12 bases lying between them. The CDR3 reads CASSLVQGRDEQYF. DNA of the CDR3: TGTGCCAGCAGCTTAGTACAGGGGAGGGACGAGCAGTACTTC.

This clone has only a few counts. V usage is TRBV5-6 and J usage is TRBJ2-5, with 11 positions matching TRBD2. Trimming cost V 3 bases and J 0 bases; bases outside gene matches: 4. This CDR3 is built from 16 residues. Germline V CDR1 and CDR2: SGHDT, YYEEEE. The CDR3 DNA follows: TGTGCCAGCAGCTCACTAGCGGGGGAATACCAAGAGACCCAGTACTTC. This encodes CASSSLAGEYQETQYF.

CDR3 region: CASSVGWTSLPSEQYF. The CDR3 DNA is TGTGCCAGCAGCGTAGGGTGGACTAGCCTGCCGAGTGAGCAGTACTTC. The rearrangement joins TRBV9 to TRBJ2-5; TRBD2 agrees at 8 bases. After removal of 0 bases from V and 11 bases from J, the junction contained 15 bases not matched to a gene. The CDR3 has 16 amino acids. Per the germline V gene, CDR1 is SGDLS and CDR2 is YYNGEE.

This clone was seen a handful of times. The rearrangement links TRBV9 to TRBJ1-6, with D perhaps TRBD1 (6 bases). V was trimmed by 3 bases and J by 7 bases, leaving 14 bases between them. The CDR3 is 15 residues long. The V gene's germline CDR1 is SGDLS and CDR2 YYNGEE. CDR3 region: CASSDQTGANSPLHF. The CDR3, as DNA: TGTGCCAGCAGCGACCAGACAGGCGCCAATTCACCCCTCCACTTT.

A note on this clone: Other DNA sequences of this sample code for an identical CDR3. The chain is built from TRBV5-1 and TRBJ2-7; TRBD1 is a possible D gene (5 bases). V dropped 0 bases and J dropped 4 bases, with 8 bases sitting between them. Germline V gene lookup returns CDR1 SGHRS and CDR2 YFSETQ. CDR3 length: 13 amino acids. CDR3 protein: CASSLAQGYEQYF. The CDR3 bases are TGCGCCAGCAGCTTGGCCCAGGGTTACGAGCAGTACTTC.

This clone was recorded a few times. The chain couples TRBV7-9 to TRBJ1-4; no firm D call. CDR1 and CDR2 (germline): SEHNR, FQNEAQ (reference sequence). CDR3 length: 13 residues. V was clipped by 5 bases and J by 2 bases, with 6 bases between them. The CDR3 sequence is CASSRTTNEKLFF. CDR3 in DNA: TGTGCCAGCAGCCGGACCACTAATGAAAAACTGTTTTTT. Full variable domain (outside the CDR3, taken from reference TRBV7-9 and TRBJ1-4): DTGVSQNPRHKITKRGQNVTFRCDPISEHNRLYWYRQTLGQGPEFLTYFQNEAQLEKSRLLSDRFSAERPKGSFSTLEIQRTEQGDSAMYLCASSRTTNEKLFFGSGTQLSVL.

A few counts support this clone. The genes are TRBV4-1 and TRBJ1-5; D uncertain. Germline V gene sequence: CDR1 MGHRA, CDR2 YSYEKL. The V and J ends lost 1 base and 8 bases respectively, with 18 bases between them. The CDR3 has 16 amino acids. In DNA, the CDR3 is TGCGCCAGCAGCCAAGGTCACACCTCTGGGATTAAGCCCCAGCATTTT. Its translation: CASSQGHTSGIKPQHF.

This clone was detected a few times. The chain carries TRBV30 and TRBJ2-7, with 11 bases aligning to TRBD2. With V trimmed by 6 bases and J by 7 bases, 14 bases remained unmatched. Per the germline V gene, CDR1 is GTSNPN and CDR2 is SVGIG (reference sequence). CDR3 length: 15 amino acids. The DNA for the CDR3 is TGTGCCTGTAGCACTAGCGGGGGAGGTTCCGGTGAGCAGTACGTC. It specifies CACSTSGGGSGEQYV.

This clone has at least ten counts. The V gene is TRBV9, the J gene TRBJ1-1; D gene uncertain. Germline loops: CDR1 SGDLS, CDR2 YYNGEE. V was pared by 2 bases and J by 0 bases, with 2 bases between. The CDR3 spans 12 residues. For the CDR3, the DNA is TGTGCCAGCAGCGTGGTGAACACTGAAGCTTTCTTT. Amino acids: CASSVVNTEAFF.

A word on this clone: The same CDR3 can be traced to other DNA sequences in this sample. The rearrangement joins TRBV7-2 to TRBJ1-1, with D unclear. The V gene's germline CDR1 is SGHTA and CDR2 FQGNSA. The CDR3 length is 14 residues. V was cut by 1 base and J by 4 bases, with 10 bases left in between. The CDR3 bases are TGTGCCAGCAGCTTAGGTGGAGTTGGCACTGAAGCTTTCTTT. As protein: CASSLGGVGTEAFF.

The sample holds a few counts of this clone. The CDR3 coding sequence is TGTGCCAGCTCACCTTCCGGGACAGGGGCCAACTATGGCTACACCTTC. Translated, it gives CASSPSGTGANYGYTF. The V gene is TRBV18, the J gene TRBJ1-2; TRBD1 matches 10 bases. The junction had 6 bases not matched to a gene; V was cut back by 3 bases and J by 2 bases. CDR1 and CDR2 (germline): KGHSH, LQKENI. The CDR3 is made up of 16 amino acids.

The V and J genes are TRBV7-2 and TRBJ2-1; 11 nucleotides align to TRBD2. After removal of 1 base from V and 9 bases from J, the junction contained 11 bases not matched to a gene. This CDR3 has 17 amino acids. Germline V lookup: CDR1 SGHTA, CDR2 FQGNSA. The CDR3 region is CASSLVVGPSGGFEQFF. CDR3 nucleotide sequence: TGTGCCAGCAGCTTAGTGGTGGGGCCTAGCGGGGGGTTTGAGCAGTTCTTC.

This chain joins TRBV5-4 and TRBJ1-4, with 10 bases lining up with TRBD1. The V gene end was trimmed by 2 bases and the J gene end by 6 bases; junction bases not matched to a gene: 13. The germline CDR1 and CDR2 sequences are SGHNT and YYREEE (reference sequence). The CDR3 covers 18 residues. The CDR3 DNA sequence: TGTGCCAGCAGCTTTGGGAGAGGGACCGGGACAGGGGATGAAAAACTGTTTTTT. Amino acids: CASSFGRGTGTGDEKLFF.

This clone was seen more than once but under ten times. The V and J genes are TRBV6-1 and TRBJ2-3, with D possibly matching TRBD2 (6 bases). This CDR3 region has 14 residues. The germline V and J ends were trimmed by 7 bases and 5 bases, with 16 bases remaining between them. The germline V gene encodes CDR1 MNHNS and CDR2 SASEGT. The CDR3 region is CASNPGDWEDTQYF. Here the CDR3 DNA reads TGTGCCAGCAACCCGGGAGATTGGGAAGATACGCAGTATTTT.